A single sample is the source of the 25 T cell receptor beta chains below, sequenced in a study of CD8 T cells in Susac syndrome. After extraction with the RNeasy kit, 0.5 to 1 ug of the RNA was reverse transcribed using random hexamers. TCRdb reprocessed the immunoSEQ multiplex PCR reads via MiXCR and lists one record per CDR3 protein. The sample includes roughly 180,000 distinct CDR3 sequences, roughly 94% of them seen just once. Sequencing used CD4+ T cells from PBMCs. The receptors derive from a human donor in good health.

The chain combines TRBV27 with TRBJ1-2, with TRBD1 identical over 8 bases. Germline assignment: CDR1 MNHEY and CDR2 SMNVEV (reference sequence). Trimming took 5 bases from V and 6 from J; bases not matched to a gene: 5. The CDR3 totals 13 residues. The CDR3 here is CASSVRGLDGYTF. Written as DNA, the CDR3 is TGTGCCAGCAGTGTCAGGGGGCTTGATGGCTACACCTTC.

The V gene is TRBV20-1, the J gene TRBJ1-2; D gene unclear. This CDR3 has 10 residues. The germline V gene has CDR1 DFQATT and CDR2 SNEGSKA (reference sequence). The V end lost 8 bases, the J end lost 1 base, and 5 bases lay between the germline ends. The CDR3: CSWDNYGYTF. In DNA form, the CDR3 reads TGCAGTTGGGATAACTATGGCTACACCTTC.

This clonotype was counted only a few times. The chain links TRBV11-2 to TRBJ2-5; 7 nucleotides agree with TRBD1. J gave up 5 bases and V 5 bases, and 5 bases lay outside the gene matches. This CDR3 comprises 13 residues. The germline gives CDR1 SGHAT, CDR2 FQNNGV. The CDR3 sequence: CASSRDREETQYF. The CDR3 coding sequence is TGTGCCAGCAGCCGAGACAGGGAGGAGACCCAGTACTTC.

V is TRBV6-5 and J is TRBJ2-2; a possible D gene is TRBD1 (5 bases). There are 16 residues in the CDR3. The germline V gene encodes CDR1 MNHEY and CDR2 SVGAGI. V lost 3 bases to trimming and J lost 0 bases, with 11 bases between them. CDR3 protein: CASSYSTVANTGELFF. The CDR3 coding sequence is TGTGCCAGCAGTTATTCGACAGTCGCGAACACCGGGGAGCTGTTTTTT.

The DNA for the CDR3 is TGTGCCTGGAGTGGGACTAGCGTTTACAATGAGCAGTTCTTC. This codes for CAWSGTSVYNEQFF. The chain couples TRBV30 to TRBJ2-1; 9 bases are shared with TRBD2. CDR3 length: 14 amino acids. Germline CDR1 reads GTSNPN; CDR2 reads SVGIG (reference sequence). V shed 1 base, J shed 4 bases, and the junction held 2 bases outside the gene matches.

This rearrangement joins TRBV29-1 to TRBJ2-5; maybe TRBD2 (6 bases). The V end was cut by 4 bases, the J end by 0 bases, with 12 bases between. CDR3 size: 14 residues. CDR1 SQVTM and CDR2 ANQGSEA come from the germline V gene. CDR3 sequence: CSVANRGYQETQYF. The CDR3 coding sequence is TGCAGCGTTGCGAACCGGGGGTACCAAGAGACCCAGTACTTC. The entire variable domain, with the rest obtained from reference TRBV29-1 and TRBJ2-5, is as follows: SAVISQKPSRDICQRGTSLTIQCQVDSQVTMMFWYRQQPGQSLTLIATANQGSEATYESGFVIDKFPISRPNLTFSTLTVSNMSPEDSSIYLCSVANRGYQETQYFGPGTRLLVL.

A few counts support this clonotype. The rearrangement joins TRBV12-3 or TRBV12-4 to TRBJ1-5; D gene uncertain. The CDR3 runs to 11 residues. V was shortened by 3 bases and J by 7 bases, with 4 bases between the two germline ends. This chain's CDR3 is CASSFGQPQHF. CDR3 coding DNA: TGTGCCAGCAGTTTTGGGCAGCCCCAGCATTTT.

V and J are TRBV5-6 and TRBJ1-5; D is uncertain. The V gene's germline CDR1 is SGHDT and CDR2 YYEEEE. The CDR3 contains 12 residues. Trimming left V 1 base short and J 9 bases short, with 8 bases between. The CDR3 sequence is CASSLQAGPQHF. In nucleotides, the CDR3 is TGTGCCAGCAGCTTGCAGGCGGGGCCCCAGCATTTT.

CDR3 nucleotides: TGTGCCAGCAGCCGTGCCAATGAGCAGTTCTTC. Translation: CASSRANEQFF. This chain links TRBV3-1 with TRBJ2-1; D not resolved. Germline-derived CDR1 and CDR2 are LGHDT and YNNKEL (reference sequence). The CDR3 is 11 residues long. Trimming took off 4 bases at V and 6 bases at J, with 4 bases between the two ends.

This clonotype occurred once. The rearrangement links TRBV6-5 to TRBJ1-4; D perhaps matches TRBD1 (6 bases). V lost 2 bases, J lost 8 bases, and 12 bases lay in between. This CDR3 has 14 amino acids. Germline values: CDR1 MNHEY, CDR2 SVGAGI. CDR3 amino acids: CASSYGRGQEKLFF. In DNA form, the CDR3 reads TGTGCCAGCAGTTACGGCAGGGGCCAGGAAAAACTGTTTTTT.

The chain joins TRBV28 to TRBJ1-2; D possibly corresponds to TRBD1 (5 bases). The V end lost 3 bases, the J end lost 8 bases, and 16 bases lay between the germline ends. The CDR3 is made up of 14 amino acids. Germline V gene data show CDR1 as MDHEN and CDR2 as SYDVKM. The CDR3 nucleotides are TGTGCCAGCAGTTTTGGAGGGGCAGATTGGGGCTACACCTTC. Translating it yields CASSFGGADWGYTF.

This clonotype has a single count. The chain carries TRBV29-1 and TRBJ2-1; D is perhaps TRBD1 (5 bases). V lost 4 bases, J lost 6 bases, and 13 bases lay in between. From germline, CDR1 is SQVTM and CDR2 ANQGSEA. The CDR3 length is 13 residues. The DNA for the CDR3 is TGCAGCGTTGGCAGGGTTTCGGGCAATGAGCAGTTCTTC. This codes for CSVGRVSGNEQFF.

This chain uses TRBV5-1 with TRBJ1-2, with D possibly being TRBD1 (6 bases). The germline V gene encodes CDR1 SGHRS and CDR2 YFSETQ. Deletions cut 4 bases from V and 7 bases from J, with 14 bases between. The CDR3 totals 13 residues. The chain's CDR3 is CASSQGRGAGYTF. DNA for the CDR3: TGCGCCAGCAGCCAGGGGAGAGGGGCTGGCTACACCTTC.

V gene TRBV4-2 combines with J gene TRBJ2-7; no firm D call. Germline lookup yields CDR1 LGHNA and CDR2 YNFKEQ. This CDR3 is built from 14 residues. V lost 2 bases to trimming and J lost 3 bases, with 11 bases between them. This chain's CDR3 is CASSQTTGGYEQYF. The CDR3 bases are TGTGCCAGCAGCCAAACGACGGGCGGCTACGAGCAGTACTTC.

The V call is TRBV6-5, the J call TRBJ1-2; D remains unclear. CDR3 length equals 14 residues. Germline loops: CDR1 MNHEY, CDR2 SVGAGI. Trimming shortened V by 6 bases and J by 7 bases, and 18 bases separated the two germline ends. The CDR3 DNA sequence: TGTGCCAGCAGCCCTCCGGGCCCTCGAAGTGGCTACACCTTC. Protein: CASSPPGPRSGYTF.

J is TRBJ2-3 and V is TRBV20-1; 7 nucleotides align to TRBD2. Trimming cost V 5 bases and J 1 base; bases outside gene matches: 9. The CDR3 consists of 15 residues. CDR1 and CDR2 from the germline V gene are DFQATT and SNEGSKA (reference sequence). CDR3 in DNA: TGCAGTGCTGTCCCCCCCCGGGGGGGCACAGATACGCAGTATTTT. It translates to CSAVPPRGGTDTQYF.

The rearrangement links TRBV5-1 to TRBJ2-5; 8 positions agree with TRBD2. There are 14 residues in the CDR3. Germline CDR1 SGHRS, CDR2 YFSETQ. V lost 3 bases and J lost 2; bases outside the gene matches: 3. As DNA, the CDR3 is TGCGCCAGCAGCTACCTAGCGGGTCAAGAGACCCAGTACTTC. This gives the protein CASSYLAGQETQYF.

The gene calls are TRBV29-1 and TRBJ1-2; D is uncertain. Germline V CDR1 and CDR2: SQVTM, ANQGSEA. V was clipped by 0 bases and J by 3 bases, with 5 bases between them. This CDR3 spans 12 amino acids. CDR3 sequence reads: CSVEERDYGYTF. Here the CDR3 DNA reads TGCAGCGTTGAAGAAAGGGACTATGGCTACACCTTC.

This chain joins TRBV30 and TRBJ2-7; 8 bases line up with TRBD1. This CDR3 is 13 amino acids long. With 5 bases clipped from V and 9 bases from J, the junction kept 12 bases outside the gene matches. Germline V gene sequence: CDR1 GTSNPN, CDR2 SVGIG (reference sequence). The CDR3 DNA sequence: TGTGCCTGGGGGGACAGGCTGGCGAAGGGGCAGTACTTC. Translated, it gives CAWGDRLAKGQYF. Full variable domain (remainder filled in from reference TRBV30 and TRBJ2-7): SQTIHQWPATLVQPVGSPLSLECTVEGTSNPNLYWYRQAAGRGLQLLFYSVGIGQISSEVPQNLSASRPQDRQFILSSKKLLLSDSGFYLCAWGDRLAKGQYFGPGTRLTVT.

This chain joins TRBV6-2 or TRBV6-3 and TRBJ2-4; tentatively, D is TRBD1 or TRBD2 (5 bases each). CDR1 is MNHEY, CDR2 SVGEGT, per germline. V lost 8 bases and J lost 11, with 19 bases in between. The CDR3 covers 13 residues. This CDR3 is CASAEGIARLQYF. CDR3 coding DNA: TGTGCCAGCGCAGAGGGGATAGCCCGGCTTCAGTACTTC.

This clonotype has just one count. The chain joins TRBV15 to TRBJ2-2; D is ambiguous. The length of the CDR3 is 14 residues. Per germline, CDR1 LNHNV and CDR2 YYDKDF (reference sequence). V was shortened by 0 bases and J by 0 bases, with 2 bases between the two germline ends. The CDR3 spells CATSRDANTGELFF. Here the CDR3 DNA reads TGTGCCACCAGCAGAGATGCGAACACCGGGGAGCTGTTTTTT.

The gene calls are TRBV29-1 and TRBJ2-7, with a weak D call TRBD1 (6 bases). CDR1 is SQVTM, CDR2 ANQGSEA, per germline. This CDR3 has 12 residues. Trimming stripped 5 bases from V and 3 bases from J, with 11 bases between. The CDR3 region has the DNA TGCAGCGTTTACTTACAGGGCTACGAGCAGTACTTC. It is translated as CSVYLQGYEQYF.

The chain carries TRBV9 and TRBJ2-1; TRBD1 aligns across 9 bases. From germline, CDR1 is SGDLS and CDR2 YYNGEE. The CDR3 covers 15 residues. Unmatched junction bases numbered 9, after V lost 1 base and J lost 10 bases. CDR3 nucleotide sequence: TGTGCCAGCAGCGTAAGGGGGACAGGGAGCGCCGAGCAGTTCTTC. Encoded protein: CASSVRGTGSAEQFF. Supplemented by reference TRBV9 and TRBJ2-1, the full variable domain reads DSGVTQTPKHLITATGQRVTLRCSPRSGDLSVYWYQQSLDQGLQFLIQYYNGEERAKGNILERFSAQQFPDLHSELNLSSLELGDSALYFCASSVRGTGSAEQFFGPGTRLTVL.

This chain joins TRBV20-1 and TRBJ1-5; D gene uncertain. From germline, CDR1 is DFQATT and CDR2 SNEGSKA (reference sequence). Trimming took 0 bases from V and 3 from J, leaving 12 bases between them. The CDR3 is 15 amino acids. The CDR3 is CSARDRQHPNQPQHF. The CDR3 DNA reads TGCAGTGCTAGAGATCGTCAGCACCCCAATCAGCCCCAGCATTTT.

This chain joins TRBV3-1 and TRBJ2-7, with D possibly being TRBD1 (5 bases). CDR1 and CDR2 (germline): LGHDT, YNNKEL (reference sequence). CDR3 size: 13 residues. V was trimmed by 4 bases and J by 3 bases, leaving 10 bases between them. CDR3 nucleotide sequence: TGTGCCAGCAGCCCACAGGCCCTCTACGAGCAGTACTTC. Protein product: CASSPQALYEQYF.